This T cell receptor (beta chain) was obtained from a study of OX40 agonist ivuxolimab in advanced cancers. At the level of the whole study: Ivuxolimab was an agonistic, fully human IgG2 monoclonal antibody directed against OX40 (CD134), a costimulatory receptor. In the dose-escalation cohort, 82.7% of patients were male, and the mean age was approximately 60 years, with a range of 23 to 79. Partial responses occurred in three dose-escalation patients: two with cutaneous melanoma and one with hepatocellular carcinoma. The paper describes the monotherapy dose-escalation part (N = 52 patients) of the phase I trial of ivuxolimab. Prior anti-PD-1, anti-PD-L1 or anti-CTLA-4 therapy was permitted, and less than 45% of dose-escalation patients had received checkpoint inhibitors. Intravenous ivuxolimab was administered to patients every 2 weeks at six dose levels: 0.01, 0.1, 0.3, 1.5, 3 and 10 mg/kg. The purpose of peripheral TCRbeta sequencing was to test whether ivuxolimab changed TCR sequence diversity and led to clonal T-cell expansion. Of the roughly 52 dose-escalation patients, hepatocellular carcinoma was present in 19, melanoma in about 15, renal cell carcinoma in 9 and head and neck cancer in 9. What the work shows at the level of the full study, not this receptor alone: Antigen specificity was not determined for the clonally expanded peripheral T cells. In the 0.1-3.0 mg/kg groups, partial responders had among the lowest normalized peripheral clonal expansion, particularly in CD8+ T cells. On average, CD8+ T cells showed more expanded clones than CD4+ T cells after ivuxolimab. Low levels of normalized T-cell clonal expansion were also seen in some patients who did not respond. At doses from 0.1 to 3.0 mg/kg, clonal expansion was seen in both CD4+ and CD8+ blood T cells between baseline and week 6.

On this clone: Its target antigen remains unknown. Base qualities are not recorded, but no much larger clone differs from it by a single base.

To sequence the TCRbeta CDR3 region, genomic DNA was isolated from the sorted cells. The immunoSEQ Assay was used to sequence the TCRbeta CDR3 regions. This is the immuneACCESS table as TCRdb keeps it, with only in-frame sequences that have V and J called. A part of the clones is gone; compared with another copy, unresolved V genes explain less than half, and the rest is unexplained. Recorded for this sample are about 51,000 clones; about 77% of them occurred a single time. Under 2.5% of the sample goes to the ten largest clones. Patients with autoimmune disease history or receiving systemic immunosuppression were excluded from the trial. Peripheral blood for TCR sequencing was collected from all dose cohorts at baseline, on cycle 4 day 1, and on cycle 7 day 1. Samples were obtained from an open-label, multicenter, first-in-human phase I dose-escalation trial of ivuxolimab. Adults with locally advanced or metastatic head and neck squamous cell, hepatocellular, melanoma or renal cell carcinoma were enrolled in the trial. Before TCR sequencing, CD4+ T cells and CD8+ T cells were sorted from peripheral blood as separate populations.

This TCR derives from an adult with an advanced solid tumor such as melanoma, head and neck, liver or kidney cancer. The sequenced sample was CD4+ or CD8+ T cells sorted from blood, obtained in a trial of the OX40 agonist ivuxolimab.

The CDR3 region reads CASSPGGQGGYGYTF. The DNA sequence is TGTGCCAGCTCACCAGGGGGACAGGGAGGCTATGGCTACACCTTC. The rearrangement combines TRBV18 with TRBJ1-2, and TRBD1 matches 9 of the central bases. V ends up 2 bases short and J 4 bases short, with an unmatched junction base count of 5. The CDR3 sequence holds 15 residues, the cysteine and phenylalanine included. The CDR3 DNA has 45 bases and is translated from base 1. The germline V gene supplies CDR1 KGHSH and CDR2 LQKENI.